Listed here is a single TCR beta chain. Its antigen is unidentified. From the RACE reads, TCRdb called clonotypes with MiXCR, one entry per CDR3 protein. The sample lists approximately 80,000 distinct CDR3 sequences; 13% were seen once. The time point is: patch test 3, about 24 weeks after DPC sensitization. Sample treatment: therapeutic diphenylcyclopropenone sensitization with weekly scalp DPC. The study enrolled 18 to 70-year-old alopecia patients suitable for DPC. The sample comes from a study of human T cells and chemical hapten exposure. Study information: Patients, chiefly female, had alopecia areata, totalis or universalis.

The CDR3 extends over 19 amino acids. Trimming took 2 bases from V and 0 from J, leaving 20 bases between them. Germline CDR1 reads DFQATT; CDR2 reads SNEGSKA (reference sequence). Notes on the study in general: Alopecia affected the donors, so their immune response may differ from healthy people's. Relative to control repertoires, expanded TCRs gave rise to significantly more large CDR3 similarity clusters.

Material: whole blood, obtained in connection with sensitization to the hapten diphenylcyclopropenone (DPC). The clonotype originates from a woman aged 50 to 60 with alopecia areata. Some clones in this sample may be carry-over from other donors' samples. This rearrangement joins TRBV20-1 to TRBJ2-6, with D perhaps matching TRBD1 or TRBD2 (5 bases each). CDR3 DNA: TGCAGTGCTAGATTGCCCCGGGACGGCTTTTTCTCTGGGGCCAACGTCCTGACTTTC. This translates into CSARLPRDGFFSGANVLTF.